Shown below are 12 T cell receptor beta chains from a single sample sequenced in a study of T cells in Graves' hyperthyroidism and ophthalmopathy (dated by TCRdb to between 2018 and 2020). The library relied on multiplex PCR. The reads were generated on an Illumina HiSeq 2000. The TCR beta CDR3 regions were amplified from RNA transcripts. A first-round RT-PCR of the TCR CDR3 used the HTBI primer set with the Qiagen OneStep RT-PCR kit. TCRdb redid the processing of the public reads, applying fastp at Q25 and MiXCR, and retained in-frame beta chains. Entries that share a CDR3 protein sequence are merged under the most common genes and DNA. The sample has hundreds of thousands of distinct CDR3 sequences on record, roughly 16% of them singletons. Clones ranked in the top ten supply 3.5% to 4% of the sample. Sequencing was performed on blood. The source is a woman aged 25 to 39 with Graves' hyperthyroidism.

This chain uses TRBV12-3 or TRBV12-4 with TRBJ1-2, with D perhaps matching TRBD1 (5 bases). V dropped 7 bases and J dropped 7 bases, with 16 bases sitting between them. This CDR3 is 13 amino acids long. The CDR3 coding sequence is TGTGCCAGCATGACGGGGCCGAGGCGTGGCTACACCTTC. Its protein is CASMTGPRRGYTF.

This clonotype appeared many times. V is TRBV11-2 and J is TRBJ1-2; D uncertain. V was shortened by 4 bases and J by 8 bases, with 14 bases between the two germline ends. Per the germline V gene, CDR1 is SGHAT and CDR2 is FQNNGV. The CDR3 contains 13 residues. CDR3 loop: CASSSFRGGGYTF. The CDR3 DNA reads TGTGCCAGCAGCTCCTTCCGAGGTGGAGGCTACACCTTC.

Comments on this clonotype: This may arise from a read error, as a much more abundant clone is one base away. V usage is TRBV2 and J usage is TRBJ2-2, with TRBD1 matching 11 bases. The CDR3 is 15 residues long. Germline-derived CDR1 and CDR2 are SNHLY and FYNNEI. V trimming: 6 bases; J trimming: 6 bases; junction bases outside the gene matches: 6. CDR3 in DNA: TGTGCCAGCAGGACTGGACAGGGGGCACCCGGGGAGCTGTTTTTT. This gives the protein CASRTGQGAPGELFF.

The chain couples TRBV3-1 to TRBJ2-2; D tentatively reads TRBD1 or TRBD2 (5 bases each). Per germline, CDR1 LGHDT and CDR2 YNNKEL (reference sequence). Deletions cut 1 base from V and 6 bases from J, with 15 bases between. This CDR3 is built from 16 residues. The CDR3 is CASSQGSGKRAGELFF. The CDR3 nucleotides read TGTGCCAGCAGCCAAGGGTCAGGGAAGAGGGCCGGGGAGCTGTTTTTT.

In this sample, this clonotype turned up many times. The CDR3 protein is CASSFLAGRTDTQYF. The CDR3, as DNA: TGTGCCAGCAGCTTCCTAGCGGGCAGAACAGATACGCAGTATTTT. The chain couples TRBV7-2 to TRBJ2-3; TRBD2 matches at 8 bases. From germline, CDR1 is SGHTA and CDR2 FQGNSA. The CDR3 spans 15 residues. With 3 bases clipped from V and 3 bases from J, the junction kept 5 bases outside the gene matches.

The genes are TRBV20-1 and TRBJ1-1; the match to TRBD1 covers 7 bases. Germline V gene sequence: CDR1 DFQATT, CDR2 SNEGSKA (reference sequence). The CDR3 runs to 14 residues. Unmatched junction bases numbered 6, after V lost 2 bases and J lost 3 bases. The CDR3 bases are TGCAGTGCTAGACTCTTCGACAGGGACACTGAAGCTTTCTTT. Its protein product is CSARLFDRDTEAFF.

In this sample, this clonotype turned up many times. This chain uses TRBV2 with TRBJ2-1; a possible D gene is TRBD1 (5 bases). V was pared by 6 bases and J by 5 bases, with 11 bases between. This CDR3 is 13 amino acids long. Germline V gene lookup returns CDR1 SNHLY and CDR2 FYNNEI. The CDR3 sequence is CASSDDSHNEQFF. The CDR3 nucleotides read TGTGCCAGCAGCGACGACAGTCACAATGAGCAGTTCTTC.

J is TRBJ2-5 and V is TRBV6-1; tentative D call: TRBD1 (6 bases). The length of the CDR3 is 14 residues. Deletions cut 6 bases from V and 1 base from J, with 12 bases between. The germline CDR1 and CDR2 sequences are MNHNS and SASEGT. CDR3 sequence: CASRKDSSQETQYF. The CDR3 DNA reads as TGTGCCAGCAGGAAGGACAGTAGCCAAGAGACCCAGTACTTC.

On this clonotype: A much bigger clone sits one base away, suggesting this may be a read error. The chain employs TRBV6-2 or TRBV6-3 and TRBJ2-2; D may match TRBD1 or TRBD2 (5 bases each). This CDR3 is built from 14 residues. In germline, CDR1 is MNHEY, CDR2 SVGEGT. CDR3 nucleotide sequence: TGTGCCAGCACCTTAGAGGGGAACGCCGGGGAGCTGTTTTTT. Its translation is CASTLEGNAGELFF.

Ten or more counts support this clonotype. The chain couples TRBV7-2 to TRBJ1-1; no clear D gene. V gave up 0 bases and J gave up 2 bases, with 7 bases separating them. The CDR3 is made up of 14 amino acids. Germline V gives CDR1 SGHTA, CDR2 FQGNSA. The CDR3 loop reads CASSLALGNTEAFF. CDR3 nucleotide sequence: TGTGCCAGCAGCTTAGCTCTCGGAAACACTGAAGCTTTCTTT.

This clonotype appeared many times. The chain links TRBV12-5 to TRBJ2-5; 11 bases are a match to TRBD2. V shed 6 bases, J shed 1 base, and the junction held 7 bases outside the gene matches. Germline loops: CDR1 LGHNT, CDR2 FRNRAP. The CDR3 is 16 amino acids. The CDR3 coding sequence is TGTGCTAGTGGGAGGGGACTAGCGGACATCCAAGAGACCCAGTACTTC. As protein: CASGRGLADIQETQYF.

CDR3 amino acids: CASSARTGYYGYTF. The CDR3 nucleotides read TGTGCCAGCAGTGCAAGGACAGGTTACTATGGCTACACCTTC. The V gene is TRBV25-1, the J gene TRBJ1-2; 7 nucleotides match TRBD1. The CDR3 loop spans 14 amino acids. Unmatched junction bases numbered 5, after V lost 4 bases and J lost 3 bases. Germline CDR1 is MGHDK and CDR2 is SYGVNS.